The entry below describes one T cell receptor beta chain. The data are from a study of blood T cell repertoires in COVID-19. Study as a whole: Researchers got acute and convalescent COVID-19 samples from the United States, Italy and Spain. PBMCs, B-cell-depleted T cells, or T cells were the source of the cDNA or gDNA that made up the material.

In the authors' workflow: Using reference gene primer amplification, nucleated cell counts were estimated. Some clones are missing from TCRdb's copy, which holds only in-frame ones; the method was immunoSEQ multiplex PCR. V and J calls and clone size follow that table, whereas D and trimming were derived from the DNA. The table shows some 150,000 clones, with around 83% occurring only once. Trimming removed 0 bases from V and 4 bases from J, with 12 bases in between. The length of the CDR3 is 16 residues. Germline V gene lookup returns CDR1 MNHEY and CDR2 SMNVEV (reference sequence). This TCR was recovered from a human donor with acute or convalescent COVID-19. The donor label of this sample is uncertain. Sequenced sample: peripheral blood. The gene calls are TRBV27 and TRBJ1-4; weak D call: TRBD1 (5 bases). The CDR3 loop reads CASSLSGGGDNEKLFF. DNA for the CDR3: TGTGCCAGCAGTTTATCGGGCGGGGGAGATAATGAAAAACTGTTTTTT.